The T cell receptor (beta chain) under discussion was sequenced for a study of blood T cell repertoires in COVID-19. Whole-study context: PBMCs, B-cell-depleted T cells, or T cells were the source of the cDNA or gDNA that made up the material.

Profiled with immunoSEQ multiplex PCR; TCRdb holds only in-frame clones, not every one. Among fewer than 350,000 clones listed, around 90% were seen once. The sequenced sample was peripheral blood. This TCR came from a young man with COVID-19, enrolled during active disease.

The CDR3 bases are TGTGCCTGGAGTCCACCGGGACAGGGGAGCTCTGGAAACACCATATATTTT. Translation: CAWSPPGQGSSGNTIYF. The V gene is TRBV30, the J gene TRBJ1-3; 10 positions agree with TRBD1. CDR3 length: 17 amino acids. V gave up 2 bases and J gave up 0 bases; unmatched junction bases: 7. Germline-derived CDR1 and CDR2 are GTSNPN and SVGIG (reference sequence).